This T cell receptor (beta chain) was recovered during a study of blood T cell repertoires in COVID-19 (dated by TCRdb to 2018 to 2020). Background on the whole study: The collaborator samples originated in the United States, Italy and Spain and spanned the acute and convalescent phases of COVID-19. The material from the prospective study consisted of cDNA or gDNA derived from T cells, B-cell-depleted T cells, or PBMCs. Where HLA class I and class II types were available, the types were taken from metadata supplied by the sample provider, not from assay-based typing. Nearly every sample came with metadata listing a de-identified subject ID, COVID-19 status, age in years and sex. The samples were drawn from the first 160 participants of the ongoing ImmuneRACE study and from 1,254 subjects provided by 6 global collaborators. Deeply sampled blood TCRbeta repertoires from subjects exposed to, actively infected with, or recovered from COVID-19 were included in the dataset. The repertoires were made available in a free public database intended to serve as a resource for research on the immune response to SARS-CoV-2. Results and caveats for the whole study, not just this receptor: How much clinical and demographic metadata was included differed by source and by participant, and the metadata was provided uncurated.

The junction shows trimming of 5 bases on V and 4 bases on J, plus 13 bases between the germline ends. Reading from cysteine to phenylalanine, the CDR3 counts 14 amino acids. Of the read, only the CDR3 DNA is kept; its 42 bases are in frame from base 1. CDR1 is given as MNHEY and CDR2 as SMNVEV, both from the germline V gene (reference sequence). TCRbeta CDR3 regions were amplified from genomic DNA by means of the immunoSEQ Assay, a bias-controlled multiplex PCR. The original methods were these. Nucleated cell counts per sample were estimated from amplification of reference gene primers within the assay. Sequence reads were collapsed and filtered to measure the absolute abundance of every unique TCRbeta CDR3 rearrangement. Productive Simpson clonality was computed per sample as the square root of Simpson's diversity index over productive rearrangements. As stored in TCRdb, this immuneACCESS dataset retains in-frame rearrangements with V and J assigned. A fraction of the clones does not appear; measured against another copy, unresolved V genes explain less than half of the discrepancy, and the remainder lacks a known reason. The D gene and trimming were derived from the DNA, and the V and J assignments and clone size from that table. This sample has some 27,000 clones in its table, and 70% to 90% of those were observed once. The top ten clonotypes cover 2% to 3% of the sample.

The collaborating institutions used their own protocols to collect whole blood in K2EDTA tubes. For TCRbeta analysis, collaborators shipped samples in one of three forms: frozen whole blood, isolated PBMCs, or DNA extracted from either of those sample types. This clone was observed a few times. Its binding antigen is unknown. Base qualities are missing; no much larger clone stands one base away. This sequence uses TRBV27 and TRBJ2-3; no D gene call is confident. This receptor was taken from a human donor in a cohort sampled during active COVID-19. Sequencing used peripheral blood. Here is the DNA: TGTGCCAGCAGTCACAGAAGTGGTGCAGATACGCAGTATTTT. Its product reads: CASSHRSGADTQYF.